Presented here are 22 T cell receptor beta chains from one specimen sequenced in a study of T cells in Graves' hyperthyroidism and ophthalmopathy. TCR beta CDR3 region amplification was performed from RNA transcripts. First-round RT-PCR of the TCR CDR3 relied on the HTBI primer set. Via MiXCR, TCRdb re-called the multiplex PCR reads, giving one row per CDR3 protein. The table has fewer than 550,000 distinct CDR3 sequences, less than 20% seen once. The sequenced material came from blood. All receptors come from a woman aged 18-30 years with Graves' hyperthyroidism.

The sample holds many counts of this clonotype. V gene TRBV27 combines with J gene TRBJ2-5, with 7 bases aligning to TRBD1. This CDR3 has 14 amino acids. Germline values: CDR1 MNHEY, CDR2 SMNVEV (reference sequence). V trimming: 5 bases; J trimming: 5 bases; junction bases outside the gene matches: 8. As DNA, the CDR3 is TGTGCCAGCAGTGGTAGAGGGGGCCGGGAGACCCAGTACTTC. Amino acids: CASSGRGGRETQYF.

This clonotype has ten or more counts. This chain uses TRBV20-1 with TRBJ2-7; tentative D call: TRBD1 (6 bases). CDR1 and CDR2 from the germline V gene are DFQATT and SNEGSKA (reference sequence). The CDR3 is 15 amino acids. V was pared by 5 bases and J by 7 bases, with 24 bases between. CDR3 residues: CSARGPSGTPREQYF. The DNA for the CDR3 is TGCAGTGCTCGCGGACCTAGTGGGACACCGCGGGAGCAGTACTTC.

This clonotype appeared many times. The rearrangement joins TRBV5-8 to TRBJ1-4, with 7 positions matching TRBD1. The CDR3 runs to 14 residues. After removal of 4 bases from V and 8 bases from J, the junction contained 8 bases not matched to a gene. CDR1 SGHTS and CDR2 YDEGEE come from the germline V gene. CDR3 residues: CASSAETGKEKLFF. The CDR3 nucleotides are TGTGCCAGCAGCGCTGAGACAGGGAAGGAAAAACTGTTTTTT.

This clonotype has a count of ten or more. This chain links TRBV2 with TRBJ2-5; 13 bases line up with TRBD2. Germline V lookup: CDR1 SNHLY, CDR2 FYNNEI. After removal of 6 bases from V and 5 bases from J, the junction contained 9 bases not matched to a gene. CDR3 length equals 16 residues. The CDR3 DNA reads as TGTGCCAGCAGACTAAGGACTAGCGGGAGTGGGGAGACCCAGTACTTC. Amino acids: CASRLRTSGSGETQYF.

The rearrangement links TRBV2 to TRBJ2-5, with D perhaps TRBD2 (6 bases). The germline CDR1 and CDR2 sequences are SNHLY and FYNNEI. The CDR3 has 12 residues. V lost 3 bases and J lost 7, with 9 bases in between. The CDR3 spells CASSDSGGTQYF. CDR3 in DNA: TGTGCCAGCAGTGATTCCGGGGGGACCCAGTACTTC.

This clonotype has a count of ten or more. The J gene is TRBJ1-1, the V gene TRBV12-3 or TRBV12-4; possibly TRBD1 for D (6 bases). Trimming removed 5 bases from V and 0 bases from J, with 13 bases in between. The CDR3 length is 15 residues. CDR3 protein: CASSPRGGLNTEAFF. The CDR3 coding sequence is TGTGCCAGCAGTCCTCGTGGGGGCCTGAACACTGAAGCTTTCTTT.

This clonotype was seen at least ten times. The chain uses TRBV4-1 and TRBJ2-7; D not resolved. V lost 9 bases to trimming and J lost 0 bases, with 15 bases between them. Germline assignment: CDR1 MGHRA and CDR2 YSYEKL. The CDR3 consists of 14 residues. DNA for the CDR3: TGCGCCAGTGCGAACCCCAGGAGCTCCTACGAGCAGTACTTC. As protein: CASANPRSSYEQYF.

This clonotype has at least ten counts. This CDR3 is CASSLFRGGTEKLFF. The DNA for the CDR3 is TGTGCCAGCAGTTTATTCCGGGGAGGCACTGAAAAACTGTTTTTT. The chain carries TRBV28 and TRBJ1-4; no clear D gene. The germline CDR1 and CDR2 sequences are MDHEN and SYDVKM. The CDR3 is 15 amino acids. Trimming stripped 1 base from V and 7 bases from J, with 13 bases between. Full variable domain (rest looked up from reference TRBV28 and TRBJ1-4): DVKVTQSSRYLVKRTGEKVFLECVQDMDHENMFWYRQDPGLGLRLIYFSYDVKMKEKGDIPEGYSVSREKKERFSLILESASTNQTSMYLCASSLFRGGTEKLFFGSGTQLSVL.

The chain combines TRBV4-2 with TRBJ1-4, with 7 bases matching TRBD1. The CDR3 is 14 amino acids. V was pared by 0 bases and J by 11 bases, with 6 bases of the junction left unmatched. Looked up from germline, CDR1 is LGHNA and CDR2 is YNFKEQ. CDR3 DNA sequence: TGTGCCAGCAGCCAAGAGGGACAGCTTCGGAAACTGTTTTTT. Its protein is CASSQEGQLRKLFF.

The CDR3 sequence: CASSLGLAGVSTGELFF. As DNA, the CDR3 is TGCGCCAGCAGCCTCGGACTAGCGGGAGTTAGCACCGGGGAGCTGTTTTTT. V usage is TRBV4-1 and J usage is TRBJ2-2; 13 nucleotides line up with TRBD2. The CDR3 sequence is 17 residues long. With 4 bases clipped from V and 4 bases from J, the junction kept 6 bases outside the gene matches. Germline-derived CDR1 and CDR2 are MGHRA and YSYEKL.

This clonotype came up a few times. The V and J genes are TRBV29-1 and TRBJ2-7, with D perhaps matching TRBD2 (5 bases). V was clipped by 2 bases and J by 5 bases, with 13 bases between them. The CDR3 runs 13 residues. Germline V gene lookup returns CDR1 SQVTM and CDR2 ANQGSEA. CDR3 nucleotide sequence: TGCAGCGTTGAATTGGCGGGCGGACACGAGCAGTACTTC. It specifies CSVELAGGHEQYF.

The chain uses TRBV20-1 and TRBJ2-7, with 8 bases identical to TRBD2. Trimming removed 5 bases from V and 5 bases from J; junction bases left unmatched: 11. This CDR3 has 14 amino acids. Germline loops: CDR1 DFQATT, CDR2 SNEGSKA (reference sequence). CDR3 in amino acids: CSARSSGLGNEQYF. CDR3 DNA: TGCAGTGCTCGCTCTAGCGGGCTAGGGAACGAGCAGTACTTC.

Note on this clonotype: This may be a read error, as it is one base from a much larger clone. The V and J genes are TRBV7-7 and TRBJ2-5, with D tentatively TRBD1 (6 bases). The germline gives CDR1 SSHAT, CDR2 FNYEAQ (reference sequence). This CDR3 spans 14 amino acids. CDR3 sequence reads: CASSSGIGGETQYF. In nucleotides, the CDR3 is TGTGCTAGCAGCTCCGGGATAGGGGGAGAGACCCAGTACTTC.

This clonotype was counted at least ten times. The gene calls are TRBV20-1 and TRBJ2-3; 10 positions match TRBD1. CDR1 is DFQATT, CDR2 SNEGSKA, per germline (reference sequence). Unmatched junction bases numbered 11, after V lost 1 base and J lost 4 bases. CDR3 size: 17 residues. CDR3 loop: CSARGPPDRGWADTQYF. CDR3 nucleotides: TGCAGTGCTAGAGGCCCCCCGGACAGGGGGTGGGCAGATACGCAGTATTTT.

Ten or more counts support this clonotype. The V and J genes are TRBV12-3 or TRBV12-4 and TRBJ1-1, with TRBD1 matching 9 bases. The CDR3 has 15 amino acids. V was pared by 5 bases and J by 4 bases, with 8 bases of the junction left unmatched. The CDR3 sequence is CASSPWTGVGTEAFF. Here the CDR3 DNA reads TGTGCCAGCAGTCCATGGACAGGGGTGGGCACTGAAGCTTTCTTT.

This clonotype was picked up many times. The chain combines TRBV11-3 with TRBJ2-1, with TRBD2 matching over 9 bases. V dropped 6 bases and J dropped 6; count of bases not matched to a gene: 12. The CDR3 is 16 residues long. Germline CDR1 reads SGHNT; CDR2 reads YENEEA. In nucleotides, the CDR3 is TGTGCCAGCAGTCCGATAGCGGGAGTTTATGGCAATGAGCAGTTCTTC. As protein: CASSPIAGVYGNEQFF.

The table lists this clonotype with a few counts. The rearrangement joins TRBV6-1 to TRBJ1-1, with a weak D call TRBD1 (6 bases). There are 14 residues in the CDR3. Germline lookup yields CDR1 MNHNS and CDR2 SASEGT. Trimming removed 5 bases from V and 1 base from J, with 11 bases in between. In DNA, the CDR3 is TGTGCCAGCAGTACAGGGATAAAGAACACTGAAGCTTTCTTT. Translated, it gives CASSTGIKNTEAFF.

The chain carries TRBV14 and TRBJ2-5; D is ambiguous. Germline-derived CDR1 and CDR2 are SGHDN and FVKESK. V was cut by 2 bases and J by 2 bases, with 3 bases left in between. This CDR3 is 12 amino acids long. In DNA form, the CDR3 reads TGTGCCAGCAGCCAATGGCAAGAGACCCAGTACTTC. Translated, it gives CASSQWQETQYF.

The sample holds many counts of this clonotype. This sequence joins TRBV20-1 and TRBJ2-7, with TRBD1 matching 12 bases. CDR1 is DFQATT, CDR2 SNEGSKA, per germline (reference sequence). The trim removed 0 bases at V and 7 bases at J, leaving 7 bases unmatched. The length of the CDR3 is 15 residues. CDR3 amino acids: CSARDPGQGAREQYF. The CDR3 DNA reads as TGCAGTGCTAGAGATCCGGGACAGGGGGCGCGAGAGCAGTACTTC.

This clonotype was seen many times. The J gene is TRBJ1-1, the V gene TRBV12-5; no firm D call. V lost 4 bases to trimming and J lost 0 bases, with 15 bases between them. The CDR3 sequence is 16 residues long. Germline V gene data show CDR1 as LGHNT and CDR2 as FRNRAP. The CDR3 loop is CASGSRFGSLNTEAFF. The CDR3 DNA is TGTGCTAGTGGTTCGCGTTTCGGGAGTCTGAACACTGAAGCTTTCTTT.

This clonotype has a handful of counts. The V and J genes are TRBV5-4 and TRBJ2-7; 10 positions agree with TRBD2. CDR3 length: 14 amino acids. J was trimmed by 6 bases and V by 3 bases; bases with no gene match: 6. Germline V lookup: CDR1 SGHNT, CDR2 YYREEE (reference sequence). CDR3 protein: CASSSRTSGSEQYF. The DNA of the CDR3 is TGTGCCAGCAGCTCGAGGACTAGCGGATCCGAGCAGTACTTC.

The chain carries TRBV7-6 and TRBJ2-3, with D uncertain. The V and J ends lost 5 bases and 4 bases respectively, with 22 bases between them. Per the germline V gene, CDR1 is SGHVS and CDR2 is FNYEAQ. The length of the CDR3 is 17 residues. Here the CDR3 DNA reads TGTGCCAGCAGCCCCTCCCTTCACCCCCCATGGTCAGATACGCAGTATTTT. This sequence encodes CASSPSLHPPWSDTQYF.